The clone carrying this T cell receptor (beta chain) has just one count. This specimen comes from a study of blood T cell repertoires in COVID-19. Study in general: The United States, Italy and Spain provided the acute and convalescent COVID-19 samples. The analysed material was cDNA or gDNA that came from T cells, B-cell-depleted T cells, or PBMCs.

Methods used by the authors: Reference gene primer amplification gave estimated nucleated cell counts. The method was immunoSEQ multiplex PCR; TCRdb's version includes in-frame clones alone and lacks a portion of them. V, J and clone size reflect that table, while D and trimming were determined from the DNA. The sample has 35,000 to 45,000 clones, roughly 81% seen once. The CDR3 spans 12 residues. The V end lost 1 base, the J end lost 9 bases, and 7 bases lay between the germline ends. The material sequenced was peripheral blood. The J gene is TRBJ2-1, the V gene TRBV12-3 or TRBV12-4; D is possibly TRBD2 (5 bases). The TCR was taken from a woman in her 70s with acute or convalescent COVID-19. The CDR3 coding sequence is TGTGCCAGCAGTTTAGATAGCGTTGAGCAGTTCTTC. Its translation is CASSLDSVEQFF.